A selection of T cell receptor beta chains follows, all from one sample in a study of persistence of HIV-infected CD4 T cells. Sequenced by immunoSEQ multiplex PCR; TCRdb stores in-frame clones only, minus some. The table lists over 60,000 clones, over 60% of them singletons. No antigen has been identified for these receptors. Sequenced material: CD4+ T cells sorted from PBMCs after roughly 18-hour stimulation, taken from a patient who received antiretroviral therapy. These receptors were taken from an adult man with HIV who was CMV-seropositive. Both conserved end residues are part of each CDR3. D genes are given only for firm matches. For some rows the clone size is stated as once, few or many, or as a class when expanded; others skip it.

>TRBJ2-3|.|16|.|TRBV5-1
CASSLGAGAITDTQYF
TGCGCCAGCAGCCTGGGGGCAGGGGCAATCACAGATACGCAGTATTTT
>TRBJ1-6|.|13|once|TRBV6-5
CASIGGGYSPLHF
TGTGCCAGCATAGGAGGGGGGTACTCACCCCTCCACTTT
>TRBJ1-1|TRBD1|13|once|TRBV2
CASSEYLGGTAFF
TGTGCCAGCAGTGAATACCTAGGGGGCACAGCTTTCTTT
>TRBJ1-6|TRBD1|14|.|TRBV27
CASRIWDRTAPLHF
TGTGCCAGCAGAATATGGGACAGGACTGCACCCCTTCACTTT
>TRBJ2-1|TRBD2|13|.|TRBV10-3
CAISVLAGNEQFF
TGTGCCATCAGTGTACTAGCGGGTAATGAGCAGTTCTTC
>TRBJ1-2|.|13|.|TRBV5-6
CASSLGGANGYTF
TGTGCCAGCAGCTTGGGGGGGGCGAATGGCTACACCTTC
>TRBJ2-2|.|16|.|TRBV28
CASREQGALGTGELFF
TGTGCCAGCAGGGAACAGGGAGCCCTTGGCACCGGGGAGCTGTTTTTT
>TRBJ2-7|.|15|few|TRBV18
CASSPPWGSSYEQYF
TGTGCCAGCTCACCACCGTGGGGTAGCTCCTACGAGCAGTACTTC
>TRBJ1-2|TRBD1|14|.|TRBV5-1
CASSSDRGTTGYTF
TGCGCCAGCAGCTCGGACAGGGGGACGACTGGCTACACCTTC
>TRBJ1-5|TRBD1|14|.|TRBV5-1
CASSAQGINQPQHF
TGCGCCAGCAGCGCACAGGGGATCAATCAGCCCCAGCATTTT
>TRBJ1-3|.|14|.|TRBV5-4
CASSLGGQLNTIYF
TGTGCCAGCAGCTTGGGAGGACAGTTAAACACCATATATTTT
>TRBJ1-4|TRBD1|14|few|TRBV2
CASSTDRGGEKLFF
TGTGCCAGCAGTACCGACAGGGGGGGTGAAAAACTGTTTTTT
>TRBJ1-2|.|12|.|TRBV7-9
CASSSRGYGYTF
TGTGCCAGCAGCTCCCGGGGCTATGGCTACACCTTC
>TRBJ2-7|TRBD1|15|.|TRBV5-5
CASSLRTGVPHEQYF
TGTGCCAGCAGCTTAAGGACAGGGGTCCCTCACGAGCAGTACTTC
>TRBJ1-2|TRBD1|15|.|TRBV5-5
CASSLYLRGLDGYTF
TGTGCCAGCAGCTTGTACCTCAGGGGGCTAGACGGCTACACCTTC
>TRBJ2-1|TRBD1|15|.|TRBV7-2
CASSSRQGSYNEQFF
TGTGCCAGCAGCTCCCGACAGGGATCCTACAATGAGCAGTTCTTC
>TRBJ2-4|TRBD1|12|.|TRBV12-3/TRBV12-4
CASTRDRDIQYF
TGTGCCAGCACCCGGGACAGGGACATTCAGTACTTC
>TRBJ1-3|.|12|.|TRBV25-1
CASSPSGNTIYF
TGTGCCAGCAGTCCCTCTGGAAACACCATATATTTT
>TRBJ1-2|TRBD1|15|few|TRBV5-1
CASSLKRGLEDGYTF
TGCGCCAGCAGCTTGAAGAGGGGGCTTGAGGATGGCTACACCTTC
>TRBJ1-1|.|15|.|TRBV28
CASSSQGAGDTEAFF
TGTGCCAGCAGTTCACAAGGGGCGGGGGACACTGAAGCTTTCTTT
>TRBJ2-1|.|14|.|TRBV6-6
CASTKALRQDEQFF
TGTGCCAGCACCAAGGCCCTCCGGCAGGATGAGCAGTTCTTC
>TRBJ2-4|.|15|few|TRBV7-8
CASSLAPEATNIQYF
TGTGCCAGCAGCTTAGCCCCAGAGGCGACAAACATTCAGTACTTC
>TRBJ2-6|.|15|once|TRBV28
CASSTDFTGANVLTF
TGTGCCAGCAGTACGGATTTCACTGGGGCCAACGTCCTGACTTTC
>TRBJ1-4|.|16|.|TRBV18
CASSLGTPTTNEKLFF
TGTGCCAGCTCCCTCGGGACACCTACAACTAATGAAAAACTGTTTTTT
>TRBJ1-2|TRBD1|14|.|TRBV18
CASSPEQTGPGYTF
TGTGCCAGCTCACCGGAACAGACAGGGCCCGGCTACACCTTC
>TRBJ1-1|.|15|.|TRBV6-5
CASSSPGSDRTEAFF
TGTGCCAGCAGTTCCCCCGGGAGTGATCGCACTGAAGCTTTCTTT
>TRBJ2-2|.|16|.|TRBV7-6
CASSLGATSNTGELFF
TGTGCCAGCAGCTTAGGGGCCACTAGCAACACCGGGGAGCTGTTTTTT
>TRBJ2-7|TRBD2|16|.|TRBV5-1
CASSLEAGGSRFEQYF
TGCGCCAGCAGCTTGGAGGCGGGAGGTTCAAGGTTCGAGCAGTACTTC
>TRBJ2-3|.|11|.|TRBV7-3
CASSLTGEQYF
TGTGCCAGCAGCTTAACGGGAGAGCAGTATTTT
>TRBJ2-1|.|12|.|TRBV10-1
CASSVSRTEQFF
TGCGCCAGCAGTGTAAGCCGGACAGAGCAGTTCTTC
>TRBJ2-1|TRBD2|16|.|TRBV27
CASSSRLAGGYNEQFF
TGTGCCAGCAGTTCCCGACTAGCGGGGGGATACAATGAGCAGTTCTTC
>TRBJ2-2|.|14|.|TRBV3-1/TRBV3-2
CASVRGGNTGELFF
TGTGCCTCCGTCCGAGGGGGGAACACCGGGGAGCTGTTTTTT
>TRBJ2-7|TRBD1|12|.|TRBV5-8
CASSRDRNEQYF
TGTGCCAGCAGCCGGGACAGAAACGAGCAGTACTTC
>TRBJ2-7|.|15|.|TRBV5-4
CASSLGTASTREEYF
TGTGCCAGCAGCTTGGGAACCGCGTCGACGAGGGAGGAATACTTC
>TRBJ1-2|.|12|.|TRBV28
CASSLRGYGYTF
TGTGCCAGCAGTTTAAGAGGGTATGGCTACACCTTC
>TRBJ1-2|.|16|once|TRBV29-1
CSVEDLYAGQGYGYTF
TGCAGCGTTGAAGATCTTTATGCAGGGCAGGGCTATGGCTACACCTTC
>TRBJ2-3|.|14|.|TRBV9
CASSVAHSTDTQYF
TGTGCCAGCAGCGTAGCTCACAGCACAGATACGCAGTATTTT
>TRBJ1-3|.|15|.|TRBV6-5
CASSRQLPSGNTIYF
TGTGCCAGCAGCAGACAGCTCCCCTCTGGAAACACCATATATTTT
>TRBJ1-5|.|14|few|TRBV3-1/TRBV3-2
CASSQGSGNQPQHF
TGTGCCAGCAGCCAAGGGTCAGGCAATCAGCCCCAGCATTTT
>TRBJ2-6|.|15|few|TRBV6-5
CASRDSSSGANVLTF
TGTGCCAGCAGGGATAGTAGCTCTGGGGCCAACGTCCTGACTTTC
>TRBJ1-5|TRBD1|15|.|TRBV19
CASSAIGQGNQPQHF
TGTGCCAGTAGTGCAATAGGACAGGGGAATCAGCCCCAGCATTTT
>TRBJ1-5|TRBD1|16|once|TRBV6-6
CATIYGGGQSNQPQHF
TGTGCCACCATTTACGGTGGGGGACAGAGCAATCAGCCCCAGCATTTT
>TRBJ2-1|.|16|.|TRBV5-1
CASSFRAPGVGDEQFF
TGCGCCAGCAGCTTCCGGGCACCAGGGGTAGGAGATGAGCAGTTCTTC
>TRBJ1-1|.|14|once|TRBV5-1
CASSLATVNTEAFF
TGCGCCAGCAGCTTGGCCACGGTGAACACTGAAGCTTTCTTT
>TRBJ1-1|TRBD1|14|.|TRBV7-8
CASSYQGVRTEAFF
TGTGCCAGCAGCTATCAGGGGGTGAGGACTGAAGCTTTCTTT
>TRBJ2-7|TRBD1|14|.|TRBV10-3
CAIRRDGTGGEQYF
TGTGCCATCAGAAGGGATGGGACAGGGGGCGAGCAGTACTTC
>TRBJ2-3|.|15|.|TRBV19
CASSRGGGPTDTQYF
TGTGCCAGTAGTAGAGGGGGGGGGCCCACAGATACGCAGTATTTT
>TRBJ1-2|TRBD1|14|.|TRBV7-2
CASSPGQGMGGYTF
TGTGCCAGCAGCCCTGGACAGGGCATGGGTGGCTACACCTTC
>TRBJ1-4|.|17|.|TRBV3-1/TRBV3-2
CASSQEGSYVGNEKLFF
TGTGCCAGCAGCCAAGAAGGGTCGTACGTAGGGAATGAAAAACTGTTTTTT
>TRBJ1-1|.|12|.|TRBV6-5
CASSRGPSEAFF
TGTGCCAGCAGTCGTGGGCCCTCAGAAGCTTTCTTT
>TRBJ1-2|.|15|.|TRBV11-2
CASSLGLGTLYGYTF
TGTGCCAGCAGCTTAGGACTCGGGACACTTTATGGCTACACCTTC
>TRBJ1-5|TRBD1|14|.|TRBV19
CASTGGRSNQPQHF
TGTGCCAGCACAGGGGGAAGGAGCAATCAGCCCCAGCATTTT